The T cell receptor beta chain under discussion was sequenced for a study of cytomegalovirus exposure and HLA in healthy donors. Study results and caveats: Cytomegalovirus association was assigned to about 150 TCR beta chains. About 87% or about 30% of the time was how often most TCR beta V segments were productive, according to an earlier analysis. Specificity for CMV antigens was confirmed in vitro for a few of the CMV-associated chains.

Germline V gene sequence: CDR1 MGHDK, CDR2 SYGVNS. The CDR3 consists of 13 residues. With 3 bases clipped from V and 7 bases from J, the junction kept 4 bases outside the gene matches. A note on this clone: Its antigen is unidentified. A single base is all that separates this from a far larger clone, so a read error is likely.

The PCR used 60 Vbeta and 13 Jbeta primers. This table comes from immunoSEQ multiplex PCR, and its TCRdb copy is limited to in-frame clones, with some not included. The table lists some 89,000 clones, 78% of them singletons. This TCR was sampled from a middle-aged woman in good health and CMV-seropositive. Sequencing was performed on PBMCs. The chain recombines TRBV25-1 with TRBJ1-1; TRBD1 agrees at 8 bases. In DNA, the CDR3 is TGTGCCAGCAGTGACCAAGGACAGGGTGAAGCTTTCTTT. Amino acid sequence: CASSDQGQGEAFF.